This TCR beta chain appears in the sequencing data of a study of cytomegalovirus exposure and HLA in healthy donors. This clone appeared once. With 11 bases removed from V and 5 bases from J, the gap between germline ends came to 13 bases. The CDR3 is 13 residues long. Looked up from germline, CDR1 is SEHNR and CDR2 is FQNEAQ (reference sequence). This PCR relied on a set of 60 Vbeta primers and 13 Jbeta primers. Sequenced by immunoSEQ multiplex PCR; TCRdb stores in-frame clones only, minus some. Of fewer than 150,000 clones listed, around 80% were seen once; the top ten hold approximately 2.5%. This receptor was identified in a woman aged 40-49 years in good health and CMV-seropositive. Sequencing input: PBMCs. This chain links TRBV7-9 with TRBJ1-6, with unresolved D. The chain's CDR3 is CAAGGQNNSPLHF. The CDR3 nucleotides are TGTGCCGCCGGAGGGCAGAATAATTCACCCCTCCACTTT.